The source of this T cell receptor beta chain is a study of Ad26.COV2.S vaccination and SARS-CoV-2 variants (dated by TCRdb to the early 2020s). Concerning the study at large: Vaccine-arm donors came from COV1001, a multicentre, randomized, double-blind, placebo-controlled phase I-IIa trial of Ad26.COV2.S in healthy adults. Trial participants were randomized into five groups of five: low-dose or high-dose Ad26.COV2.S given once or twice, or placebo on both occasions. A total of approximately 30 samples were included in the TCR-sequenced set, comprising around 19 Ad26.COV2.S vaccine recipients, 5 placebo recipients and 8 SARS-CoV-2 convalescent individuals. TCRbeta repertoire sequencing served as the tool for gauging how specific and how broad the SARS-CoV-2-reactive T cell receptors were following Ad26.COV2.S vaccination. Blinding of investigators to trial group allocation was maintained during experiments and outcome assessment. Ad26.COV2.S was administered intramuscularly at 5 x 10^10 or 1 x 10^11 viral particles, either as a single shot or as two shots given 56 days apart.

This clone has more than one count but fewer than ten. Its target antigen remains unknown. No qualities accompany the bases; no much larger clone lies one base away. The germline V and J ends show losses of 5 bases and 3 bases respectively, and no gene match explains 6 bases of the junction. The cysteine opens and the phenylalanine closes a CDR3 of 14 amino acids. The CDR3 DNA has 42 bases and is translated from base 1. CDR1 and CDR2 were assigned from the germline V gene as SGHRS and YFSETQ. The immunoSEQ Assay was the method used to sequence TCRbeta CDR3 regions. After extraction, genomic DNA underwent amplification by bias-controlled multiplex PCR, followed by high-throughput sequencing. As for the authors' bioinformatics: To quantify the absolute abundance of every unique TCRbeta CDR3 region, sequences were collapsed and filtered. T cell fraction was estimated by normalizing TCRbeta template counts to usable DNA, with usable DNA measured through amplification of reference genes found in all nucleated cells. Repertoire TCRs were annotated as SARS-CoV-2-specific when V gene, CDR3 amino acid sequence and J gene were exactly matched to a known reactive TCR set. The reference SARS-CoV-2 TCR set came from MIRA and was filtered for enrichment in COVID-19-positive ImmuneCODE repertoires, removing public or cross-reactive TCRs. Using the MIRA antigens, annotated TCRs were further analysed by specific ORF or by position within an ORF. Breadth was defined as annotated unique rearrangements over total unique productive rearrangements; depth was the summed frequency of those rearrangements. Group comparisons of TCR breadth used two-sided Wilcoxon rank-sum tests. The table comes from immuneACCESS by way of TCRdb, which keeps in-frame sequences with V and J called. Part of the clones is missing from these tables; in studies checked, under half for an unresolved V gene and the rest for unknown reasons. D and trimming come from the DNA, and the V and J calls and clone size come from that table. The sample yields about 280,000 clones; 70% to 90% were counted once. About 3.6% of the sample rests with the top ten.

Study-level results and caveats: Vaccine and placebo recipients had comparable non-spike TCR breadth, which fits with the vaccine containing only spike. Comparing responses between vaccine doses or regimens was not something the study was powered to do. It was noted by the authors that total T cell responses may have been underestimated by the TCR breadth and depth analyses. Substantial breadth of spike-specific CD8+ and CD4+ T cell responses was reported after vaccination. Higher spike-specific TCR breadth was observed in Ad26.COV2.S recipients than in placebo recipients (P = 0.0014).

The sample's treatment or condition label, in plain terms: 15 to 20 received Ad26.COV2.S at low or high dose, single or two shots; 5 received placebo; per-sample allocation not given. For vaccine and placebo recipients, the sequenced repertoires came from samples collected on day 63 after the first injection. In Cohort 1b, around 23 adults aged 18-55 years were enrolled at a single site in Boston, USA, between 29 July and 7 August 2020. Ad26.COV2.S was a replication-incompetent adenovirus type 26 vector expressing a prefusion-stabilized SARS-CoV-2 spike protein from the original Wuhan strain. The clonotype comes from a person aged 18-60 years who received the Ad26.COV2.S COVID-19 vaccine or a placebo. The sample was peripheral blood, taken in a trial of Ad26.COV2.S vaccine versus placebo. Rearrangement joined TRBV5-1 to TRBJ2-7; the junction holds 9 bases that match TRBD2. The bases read TGCGCCAGCAGTCCTCGACTAGCGGACTACGAGCAGTACTTC. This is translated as CASSPRLADYEQYF. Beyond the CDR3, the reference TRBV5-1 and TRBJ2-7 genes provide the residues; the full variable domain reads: KAGVTQTPRYLIKTRGQQVTLSCSPISGHRSVSWYQQTPGQGLQFLFEYFSETQRNKGNFPGRFSGRQFSNSRSEMNVSTLELGDSALYLCASSPRLADYEQYFGPGTRLTVT.